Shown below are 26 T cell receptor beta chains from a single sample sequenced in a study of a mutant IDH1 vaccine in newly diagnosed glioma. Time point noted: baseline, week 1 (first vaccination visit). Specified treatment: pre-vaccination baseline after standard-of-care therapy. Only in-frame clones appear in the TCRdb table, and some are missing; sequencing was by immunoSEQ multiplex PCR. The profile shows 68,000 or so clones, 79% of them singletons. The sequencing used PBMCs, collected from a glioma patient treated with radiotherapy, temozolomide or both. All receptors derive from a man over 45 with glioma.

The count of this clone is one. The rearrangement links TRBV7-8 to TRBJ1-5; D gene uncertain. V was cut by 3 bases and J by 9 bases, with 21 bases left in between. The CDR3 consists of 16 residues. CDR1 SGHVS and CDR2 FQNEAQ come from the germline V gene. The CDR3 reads CASSFSGRTSGGPQHF. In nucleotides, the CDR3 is TGTGCCAGCAGCTTTTCAGGACGGACTTCAGGCGGGCCCCAGCATTTT.

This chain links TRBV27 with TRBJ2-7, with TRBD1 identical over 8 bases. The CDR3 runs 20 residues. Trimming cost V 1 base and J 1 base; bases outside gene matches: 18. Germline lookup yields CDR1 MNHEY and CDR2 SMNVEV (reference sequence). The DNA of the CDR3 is TGTGCCAGCAGTTTATTTGGTCTGGGGCAAGGACAGGGCAATTCCTACGAGCAGTACTTC. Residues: CASSLFGLGQGQGNSYEQYF.

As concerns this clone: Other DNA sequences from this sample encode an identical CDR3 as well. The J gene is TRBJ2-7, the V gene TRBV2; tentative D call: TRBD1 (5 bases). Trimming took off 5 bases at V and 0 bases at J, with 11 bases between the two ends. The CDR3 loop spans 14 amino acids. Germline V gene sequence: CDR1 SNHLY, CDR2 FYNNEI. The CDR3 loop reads CASSLRDISYEQYF. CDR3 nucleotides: TGTGCCAGCAGTCTCAGGGATATCTCCTACGAGCAGTACTTC. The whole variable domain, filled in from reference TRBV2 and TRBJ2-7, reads EPEVTQTPSHQVTQMGQEVILRCVPISNHLYFYWYRQILGQKVEFLVSFYNNEISEKSEIFDDQFSVERPDGSNFTLKIRSTKLEDSAMYFCASSLRDISYEQYFGPGTRLTVT.

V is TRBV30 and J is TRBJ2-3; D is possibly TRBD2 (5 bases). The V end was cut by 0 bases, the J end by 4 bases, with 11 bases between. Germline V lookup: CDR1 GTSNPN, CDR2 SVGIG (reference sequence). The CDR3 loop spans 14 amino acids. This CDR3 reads CAWSVSTLADTQYF. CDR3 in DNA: TGTGCCTGGAGTGTAAGCACACTAGCAGATACGCAGTATTTT.

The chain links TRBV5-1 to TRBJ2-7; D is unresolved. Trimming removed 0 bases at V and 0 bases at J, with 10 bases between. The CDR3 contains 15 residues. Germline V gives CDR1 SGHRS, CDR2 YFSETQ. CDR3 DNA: TGCGCCAGCAGCTTGGCTCCTGATCTCTCCTACGAGCAGTACTTC. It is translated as CASSLAPDLSYEQYF.

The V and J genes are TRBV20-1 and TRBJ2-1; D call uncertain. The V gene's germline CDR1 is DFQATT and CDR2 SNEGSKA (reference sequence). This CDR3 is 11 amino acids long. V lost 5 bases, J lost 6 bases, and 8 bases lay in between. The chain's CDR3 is CSAEWGNEQFF. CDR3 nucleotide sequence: TGCAGTGCTGAGTGGGGCAATGAGCAGTTCTTC.

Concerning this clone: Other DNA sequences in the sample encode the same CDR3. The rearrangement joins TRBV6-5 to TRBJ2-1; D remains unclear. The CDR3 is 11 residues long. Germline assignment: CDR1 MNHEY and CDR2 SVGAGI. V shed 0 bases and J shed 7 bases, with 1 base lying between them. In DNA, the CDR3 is TGTGCCAGCAGTTACTCTAATGAGCAGTTCTTC. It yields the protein CASSYSNEQFF.

The CDR3 bases are TGTGCCAGTAGTATCAACGGGGGCACTGAAGCTTTCTTT. This gives the protein CASSINGGTEAFF. The chain carries TRBV19 and TRBJ1-1; TRBD1 is a possible D gene (5 bases). CDR1 is LNHDA, CDR2 SQIVND, per germline (reference sequence). CDR3 length: 13 residues. Between the trimmed V and J ends, which lost 3 bases and 4 bases, there was a span of 9 bases.

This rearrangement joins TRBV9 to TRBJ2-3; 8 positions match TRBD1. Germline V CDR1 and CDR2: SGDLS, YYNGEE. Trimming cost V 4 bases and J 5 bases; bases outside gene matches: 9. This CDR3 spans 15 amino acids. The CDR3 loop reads CASSSRQGAVDTQYF. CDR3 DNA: TGTGCCAGCAGCTCCCGTCAGGGGGCAGTAGATACGCAGTATTTT.

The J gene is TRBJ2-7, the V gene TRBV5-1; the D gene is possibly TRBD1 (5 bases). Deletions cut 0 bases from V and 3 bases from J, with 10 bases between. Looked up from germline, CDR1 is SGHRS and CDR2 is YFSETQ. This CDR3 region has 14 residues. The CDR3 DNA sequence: TGCGCCAGCAGCTTGGATACAGGAAACTACGAGCAGTACTTC. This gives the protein CASSLDTGNYEQYF.

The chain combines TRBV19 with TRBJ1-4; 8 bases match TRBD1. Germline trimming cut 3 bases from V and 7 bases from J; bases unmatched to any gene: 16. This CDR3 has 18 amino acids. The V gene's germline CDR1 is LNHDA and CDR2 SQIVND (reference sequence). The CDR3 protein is CASSMKLLVGQGGEKLFF. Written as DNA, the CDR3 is TGTGCCAGTAGTATGAAGCTGCTCGTAGGACAGGGTGGTGAAAAACTGTTTTTT.

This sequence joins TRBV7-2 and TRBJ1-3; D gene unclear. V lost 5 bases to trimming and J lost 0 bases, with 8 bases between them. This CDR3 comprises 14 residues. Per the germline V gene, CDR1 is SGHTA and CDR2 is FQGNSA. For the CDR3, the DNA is TGTGCCAGCAGCCAGAGAGACTCTGGAAACACCATATATTTT. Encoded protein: CASSQRDSGNTIYF.

CDR3 sequence reads: CASRQTGGSGGYTF. As DNA, the CDR3 is TGTGCCAGCCGTCAGACAGGGGGTTCTGGAGGCTACACCTTC. The rearrangement joins TRBV27 to TRBJ1-2, with TRBD1 matching 9 bases. CDR1 is MNHEY, CDR2 SMNVEV, per germline (reference sequence). V trimming: 8 bases; J trimming: 8 bases; junction bases outside the gene matches: 12. The length of the CDR3 is 14 residues.

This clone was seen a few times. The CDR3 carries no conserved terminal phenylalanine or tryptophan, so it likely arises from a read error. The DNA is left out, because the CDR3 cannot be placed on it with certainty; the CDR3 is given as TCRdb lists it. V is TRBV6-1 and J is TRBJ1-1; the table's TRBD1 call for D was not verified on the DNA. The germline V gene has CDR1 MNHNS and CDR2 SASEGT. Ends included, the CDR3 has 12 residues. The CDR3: CASSETGGQPEG.

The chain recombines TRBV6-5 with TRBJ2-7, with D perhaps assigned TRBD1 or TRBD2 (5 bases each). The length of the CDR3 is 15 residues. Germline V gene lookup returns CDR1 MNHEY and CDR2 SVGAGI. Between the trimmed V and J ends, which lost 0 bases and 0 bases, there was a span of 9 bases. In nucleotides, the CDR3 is TGTGCCAGCAGTTACTCAGGGACCTACTCCTACGAGCAGTACTTC. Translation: CASSYSGTYSYEQYF.

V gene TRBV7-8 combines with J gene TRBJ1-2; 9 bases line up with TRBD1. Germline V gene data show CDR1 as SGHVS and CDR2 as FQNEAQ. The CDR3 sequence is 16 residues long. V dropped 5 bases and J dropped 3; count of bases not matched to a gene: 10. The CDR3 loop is CASSQAGQGQDYGYTF. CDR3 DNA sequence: TGTGCCAGCAGCCAAGCCGGACAGGGGCAGGACTATGGCTACACCTTC.

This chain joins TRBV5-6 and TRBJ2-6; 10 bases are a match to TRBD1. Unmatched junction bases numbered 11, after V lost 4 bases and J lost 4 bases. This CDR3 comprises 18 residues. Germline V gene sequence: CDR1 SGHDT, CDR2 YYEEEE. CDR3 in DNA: TGTGCCAGCAGCCCGGTCCCGGGACAGGGGTCGGGGGCCAACGTCCTGACTTTC. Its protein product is CASSPVPGQGSGANVLTF.

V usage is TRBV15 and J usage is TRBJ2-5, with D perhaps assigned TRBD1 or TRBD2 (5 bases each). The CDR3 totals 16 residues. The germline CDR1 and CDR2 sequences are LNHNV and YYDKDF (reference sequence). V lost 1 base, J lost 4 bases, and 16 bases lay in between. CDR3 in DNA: TGTGCCACCAGCAGAGGTGGCAGGGTTGGAGGAGAGACCCAGTACTTC. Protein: CATSRGGRVGGETQYF.

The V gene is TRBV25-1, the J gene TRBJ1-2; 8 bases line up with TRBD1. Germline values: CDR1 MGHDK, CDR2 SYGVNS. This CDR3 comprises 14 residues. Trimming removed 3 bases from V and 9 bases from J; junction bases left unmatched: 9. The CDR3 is CASSDPNGQGSYTF. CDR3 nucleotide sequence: TGTGCCAGCAGTGACCCCAATGGACAGGGCAGCTACACCTTC.

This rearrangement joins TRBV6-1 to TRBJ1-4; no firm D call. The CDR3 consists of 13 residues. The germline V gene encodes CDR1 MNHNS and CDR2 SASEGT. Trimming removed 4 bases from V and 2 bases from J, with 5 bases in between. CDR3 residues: CASSVGTNEKLFF. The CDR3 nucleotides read TGTGCCAGCAGTGTTGGGACTAATGAAAAACTGTTTTTT.

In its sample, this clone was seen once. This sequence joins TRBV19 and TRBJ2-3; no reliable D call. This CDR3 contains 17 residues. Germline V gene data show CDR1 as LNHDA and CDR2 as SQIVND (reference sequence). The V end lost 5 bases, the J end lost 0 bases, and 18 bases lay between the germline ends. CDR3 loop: CASSPLGSFHSTDTQYF. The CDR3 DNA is TGTGCCAGTAGTCCCCTGGGCAGTTTTCATAGCACAGATACGCAGTATTTT.

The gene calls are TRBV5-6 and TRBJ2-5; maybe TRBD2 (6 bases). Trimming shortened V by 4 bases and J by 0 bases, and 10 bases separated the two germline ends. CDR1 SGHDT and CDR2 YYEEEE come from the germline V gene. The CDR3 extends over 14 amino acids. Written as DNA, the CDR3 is TGTGCCAGCAGCAGGAGGGGTAACCAAGAGACCCAGTACTTC. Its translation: CASSRRGNQETQYF.

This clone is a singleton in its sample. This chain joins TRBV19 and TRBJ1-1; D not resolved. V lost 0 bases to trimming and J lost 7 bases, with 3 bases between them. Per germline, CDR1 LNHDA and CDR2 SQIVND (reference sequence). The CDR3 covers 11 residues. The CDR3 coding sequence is TGTGCCAGTAGTATAGATTTTGAAGCTTTCTTT. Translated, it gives CASSIDFEAFF.

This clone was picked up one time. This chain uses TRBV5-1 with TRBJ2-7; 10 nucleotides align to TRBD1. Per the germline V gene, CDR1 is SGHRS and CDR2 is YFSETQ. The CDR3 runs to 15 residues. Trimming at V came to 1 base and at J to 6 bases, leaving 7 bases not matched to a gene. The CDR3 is CASSLSGTGVIEQYF. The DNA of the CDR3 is TGCGCCAGCAGCTTGTCCGGGACAGGGGTGATCGAGCAGTACTTC.

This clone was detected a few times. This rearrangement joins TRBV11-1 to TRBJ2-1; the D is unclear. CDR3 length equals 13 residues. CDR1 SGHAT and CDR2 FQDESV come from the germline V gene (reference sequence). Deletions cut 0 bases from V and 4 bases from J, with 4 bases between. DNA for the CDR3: TGTGCCAGCAGCTTAGCCAGTTACAATGAGCAGTTCTTC. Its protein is CASSLASYNEQFF.

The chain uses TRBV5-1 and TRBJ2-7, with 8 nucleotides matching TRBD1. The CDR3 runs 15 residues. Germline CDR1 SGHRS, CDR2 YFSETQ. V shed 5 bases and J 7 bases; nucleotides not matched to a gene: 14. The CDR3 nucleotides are TGCGCCAGCAGTTATCCCTGGACAGGGCTGAGGGAGCAGTACTTC. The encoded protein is CASSYPWTGLREQYF.